This is a list of T cell receptor beta chains from one sample in a study of T cells in Graves' hyperthyroidism and ophthalmopathy. TCRdb recomputed calls from the multiplex PCR reads with MiXCR, one row per CDR3 protein. The data hold fewer than 500,000 distinct CDR3 sequences, with over 12% observed a single time. Specimen: blood. All receptors derive from a man aged 18 to 35 with Graves' ophthalmopathy. Each CDR3 is given with its conserved first and last residue. D genes are given only for firm matches. Clone size appears in some rows only: once, few, many, or a class for an expanded clone.

TRBJ1-6 | many | TRBD1 | TRBV20-1 | TGCAGTGCTAGAGTGGTCGGACAGGGGCATTCACCCCTCCACTTT | CSARVVGQGHSPLHF
TRBJ2-7 | many | NA | TRBV2 | TGTGCCAGCGGGGCCTACGAGCAGTACTTC | CASGAYEQYF
TRBJ2-5 | many | NA | TRBV7-8 | TGTGCCAGCAGATCCGAGGCAGGGGTCATGGAGACCCAGTACTTC | CASRSEAGVMETQYF
TRBJ2-1 | many | TRBD1 | TRBV7-2 | TGTGCCAGCAGCCCGGGACAGGGGCGGCCCCTAATTTACAATGAGCAGTTCTTC | CASSPGQGRPLIYNEQFF
TRBJ2-7 | many | TRBD2 | TRBV20-1 | TGCAGTGCTGTCGGACTAGCGGCTACCTACGAGCAGTACTTC | CSAVGLAATYEQYF
TRBJ2-1 | NA | NA | TRBV12-3/TRBV12-4 | TGTGCCAGCAGCCACGGCGATTTCTTTAATGAGCAGTTCTTC | CASSHGDFFNEQFF
TRBJ1-2 | many | NA | TRBV28 | TGTGCCAGCAGTTTACAGTTCTATGGCTACACCTTC | CASSLQFYGYTF
TRBJ1-5 | NA | NA | TRBV6-1 | TGTGCCAGCAGTGCAAGTTATAGCAATCAGCCCCAGCATTTT | CASSASYSNQPQHF
TRBJ2-1 | many | TRBD2 | TRBV5-1 | TGCGCCAGCAGCTCTAGCGGGGTAGACAATGAGCAGTTCTTC | CASSSSGVDNEQFF
TRBJ2-7 | many | NA | TRBV9 | TGTGCCAGCAGCACCCCTCACAGCTACGAGCAGTACTTC | CASSTPHSYEQYF
TRBJ1-5 | few | TRBD1 | TRBV27 | TGTGCCAGCAGATCTGTACAGGGGGCTTTTAGCAATCAGCCCCAGCATTTT | CASRSVQGAFSNQPQHF
TRBJ2-7 | many | NA | TRBV11-3 | TGTGCCAGCAGCACACCGACAGGTAGCTCCTACGAGCAGTACTTC | CASSTPTGSSYEQYF
TRBJ1-5 | NA | NA | TRBV2 | TGTGCCAGCAGTTTATGGCAGTCGAAGCCCCAGCATTTT | CASSLWQSKPQHF
TRBJ2-5 | many | TRBD1 | TRBV7-8 | TGTGCCAGCAGCTTTCAGGGGGCACAGGAGACCCAGTACTTC | CASSFQGAQETQYF
TRBJ1-5 | many | TRBD1 | TRBV5-5 | TGTGCCAGCAGCTTGCTAGCGGGACAGAACAATCAGCCCCAGCATTTT | CASSLLAGQNNQPQHF
TRBJ1-6 | few | NA | TRBV5-1 | TGCGCCAGCAGCTTATGGGACTCTAGGGGGGATTCACCCCTCCACTTT | CASSLWDSRGDSPLHF
TRBJ2-1 | NA | NA | TRBV19 | TGTGCCAGTAGCGATGTTTTGCCCCCTTATGAGCAGTTCTTC | CASSDVLPPYEQFF
TRBJ2-3 | many | NA | TRBV27 | TGTGCCAGCAGTACGAAAATCAGGGATGCAGATACGCAGTATTTT | CASSTKIRDADTQYF
TRBJ2-3 | many | TRBD2 | TRBV4-1 | TGCGCCAGCAGCCAAGAAGATAGCGGGAGTCTAGATACGCAGTATTTT | CASSQEDSGSLDTQYF
TRBJ1-1 | many | NA | TRBV11-3 | TGTGCCAGCAGCTTGAGAGGGAAGAACACTGAAGCTTTCTTT | CASSLRGKNTEAFF
TRBJ2-6 | many | NA | TRBV30 | TGTGCCTGGAGTGTTACCGGGTTACTCTCTGGGGCCAACGTCCTGACTTTC | CAWSVTGLLSGANVLTF
TRBJ2-7 | NA | TRBD2 | TRBV30 | TGTGCCTGGAGTCCCGGGACTAGCGGGAGCAAGTACGAGCAGTACTTC | CAWSPGTSGSKYEQYF
TRBJ2-6 | NA | NA | TRBV19 | TGTGCCAGTAGCGAACTCCTCTCTGGGGCCAACGTCCTGACTTTC | CASSELLSGANVLTF
TRBJ2-7 | many | TRBD2 | TRBV11-2 | TGTGCCAGCACGGCCCAGCGGGATCTTCTCGAGCAGTACTTC | CASTAQRDLLEQYF
TRBJ2-5 | few | TRBD2 | TRBV19 | TGTGCCAGTAGTTCCACAACCCTAGCGGGGCCGAGGAGAGAGACCCAGTACTTC | CASSSTTLAGPRRETQYF
TRBJ2-5 | many | NA | TRBV7-2 | TGTGCCAGCAGCCCCGGGGCCCTCGGTGAGGGAGAGACCCAGTACTTC | CASSPGALGEGETQYF
TRBJ1-1 | many | NA | TRBV30 | TGTGCCTGGAGTGTGGGGGGTATGAACACTGAAGCTTTCTTT | CAWSVGGMNTEAFF
TRBJ1-2 | many | NA | TRBV10-3 | TGTGCCATCAGTGAGTCTTACTATGGCTACACCTTC | CAISESYYGYTF
TRBJ2-1 | many | TRBD2 | TRBV7-9 | TGTGCCAGCAGCTTGGGACAGGGTTTAGCGGGAGGGCCGGGCAATGAGCAGTTCTTC | CASSLGQGLAGGPGNEQFF
TRBJ1-1 | many | NA | TRBV4-1 | TGCGCCAGCAGCTTGGGCCACACTGAAGCTTTCTTT | CASSLGHTEAFF
TRBJ2-4 | NA | NA | TRBV7-2 | TGTGCCAGCCCCGGGACACCAGGAAACATTCAGTACTTC | CASPGTPGNIQYF
TRBJ1-2 | NA | NA | TRBV4-1 | TGCGCCAGCAGCCAAGAAGGGAGGGGCGCGTTGAGCGGCTACACCTTC | CASSQEGRGALSGYTF
TRBJ1-1 | NA | NA | TRBV7-6 | TGTGCCAGCAGCGCTGACAGTGAGGACACTGAAGCTTTCTTT | CASSADSEDTEAFF
TRBJ2-3 | many | NA | TRBV3-1 | TGTGCCAGCAGCCCACAAGTCCCCCCAGGCGTGCAGTATTTT | CASSPQVPPGVQYF
TRBJ2-1 | many | TRBD2 | TRBV20-1 | TGCAGTGCTAGAAGCTTAGCGGGAGGCGACAATGAGCAGTTCTTC | CSARSLAGGDNEQFF
TRBJ2-5 | many | TRBD1 | TRBV20-1 | TGCAGTGCGGAAGGACAGGGACAAGAGACCCAGTACTTC | CSAEGQGQETQYF
TRBJ2-1 | few | NA | TRBV7-9 | TGTGCCAGCAGCTTTATAAACCCCCTAGGCAACGATGAGCAGTTCTTC | CASSFINPLGNDEQFF
TRBJ1-5 | many | NA | TRBV24-1 | TGTGCCACCAGTGAATCAGGGCAGGGCAATCAGCCCCAGCATTTT | CATSESGQGNQPQHF
TRBJ2-7 | NA | TRBD1 | TRBV19 | TGTGCCAGTAGTATAGCCCCCTGGACAGGGGGCTCCTACGAGCAGTACTTC | CASSIAPWTGGSYEQYF
TRBJ2-7 | many | TRBD2 | TRBV29-1 | TGCAGCGCCTTGACAGCGGGAGCCACGTACGAGCAGTACTTC | CSALTAGATYEQYF
TRBJ2-7 | many | NA | TRBV12-3/TRBV12-4 | TGTGCCAGCAGCTTCGGGCTAGAGGGGTACGAGCAGTACTTC | CASSFGLEGYEQYF
TRBJ2-5 | many | NA | TRBV18 | TGTGCCAGCTCACCACCGGTTACAGAGACCCAGTACTTC | CASSPPVTETQYF